These 2 T cell receptor beta chains originate from one sample sequenced in a study of identical twins. TCRdb reanalysed the 5' RACE reads using MiXCR and keeps one entry per CDR3 protein. Found here are about 220,000 distinct CDR3 sequences, 6.5% to 8% of them singletons; the top ten hold roughly 15%. These same records also appear under a second study, on T cells expressing NK-cell markers.

The sequencing sample was made of CD8+ T cells sorted from blood. The receptors stem from a woman aged 18-29 years in good health.

The chain couples TRBV12-3 or TRBV12-4 to TRBJ2-7; the D call may be TRBD1 or TRBD2 (5 bases each). V was shortened by 8 bases and J by 1 base, with 21 bases between the two germline ends. CDR3 length equals 16 residues. CDR3 nucleotide sequence: TGTGCCAGCTCCCCTGGGTTGGGGGTTTTTTCCTACGAGCAGTACTTC. It encodes CASSPGLGVFSYEQYF.

V gene TRBV7-6 combines with J gene TRBJ2-1, with 7 bases that match TRBD2. V gave up 1 base and J gave up 5 bases; unmatched junction bases: 8. Germline CDR1 SGHVS, CDR2 FNYEAQ. The CDR3 has 16 amino acids. This CDR3 reads CASSLDPGGRNNEQFF. In nucleotides, the CDR3 is TGTGCCAGCAGCTTAGACCCGGGAGGTCGGAACAATGAGCAGTTCTTC. Based on the CDR3 plus reference TRBV7-6 and TRBJ2-1, the full variable domain is GAGVSQSPRYKVTKRGQDVALRCDPISGHVSLYWYRQALGQGPEFLTYFNYEAQQDKSGLPNDRFSAERPEGSISTLTIQRTEQRDSAMYRCASSLDPGGRNNEQFFGPGTRLTVL.